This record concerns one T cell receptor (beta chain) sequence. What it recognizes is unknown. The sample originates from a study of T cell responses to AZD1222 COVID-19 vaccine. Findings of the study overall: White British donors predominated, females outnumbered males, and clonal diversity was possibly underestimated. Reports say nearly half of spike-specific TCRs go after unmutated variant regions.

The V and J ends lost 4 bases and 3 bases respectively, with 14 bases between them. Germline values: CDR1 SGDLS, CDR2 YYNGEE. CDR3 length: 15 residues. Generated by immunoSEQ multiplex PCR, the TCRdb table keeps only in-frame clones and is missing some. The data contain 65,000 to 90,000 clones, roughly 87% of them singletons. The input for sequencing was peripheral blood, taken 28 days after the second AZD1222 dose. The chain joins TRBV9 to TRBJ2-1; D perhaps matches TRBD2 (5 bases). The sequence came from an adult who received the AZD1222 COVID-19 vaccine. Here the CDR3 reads CASSKTRLNYNEQFF. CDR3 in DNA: TGTGCCAGCAGCAAGACCAGACTAAACTACAATGAGCAGTTCTTC.